The next 30 T cell receptor beta chains were all read from a single sample in a study of immune heterogeneity within non-small cell lung tumors. With approximately 0.6 ug used per sample, the template was genomic DNA from bulk tumor. Surgeons took several biopsies per primary tumor, spaced far apart, during surgery. Curative surgical treatment was performed in patients who had newly diagnosed, untreated non-small cell lung cancer. The authors amplified TCR beta CDR3 by multiplex PCR with 32 V and 13 J primers. From the multiplex PCR reads, TCRdb called clonotypes with MiXCR, one entry per CDR3 protein. The sample holds over 1,000 distinct CDR3 sequences, 31% seen once. Sequenced sample: lung tumor tissue. The receptors here all came from a man between 60 and 75 years old with non-small cell lung cancer.

By proportion, this clonotype is large. V is TRBV9 and J is TRBJ2-7; weak D call: TRBD1 (6 bases). CDR3 length equals 15 residues. The V end was cut by 0 bases, the J end by 2 bases, with 12 bases between. CDR1 is SGDLS, CDR2 YYNGEE, per germline. The CDR3 loop reads CASSVEQGNTYEQYF. The DNA for the CDR3 is TGTGCCAGCAGCGTAGAGCAGGGGAATACCTACGAGCAGTACTTC.

The chain couples TRBV7-8 to TRBJ2-2; the match to TRBD1 covers 7 bases. CDR1 and CDR2 from the germline V gene are SGHVS and FQNEAQ. With 5 bases clipped from V and 3 bases from J, the junction kept 6 bases outside the gene matches. The CDR3 is 15 residues long. Here the CDR3 DNA reads TGTGCCAGCAGCCCACAGGGGCCCCACACCGGGGAGCTGTTTTTT. Translating it yields CASSPQGPHTGELFF.

Concerning this clonotype: A much larger clone differs by one base, so this may be a read error. A read error is likely, as this CDR3 ends without the conserved phenylalanine or tryptophan. This chain uses TRBV20-1 with TRBJ1-2; maybe TRBD1 (5 bases). This CDR3 region has 13 residues. V shed 5 bases and J shed 5 bases, with 15 bases lying between them. Germline V CDR1 and CDR2: DFQATT, SNEGSKA (reference sequence). In nucleotides, the CDR3 is TGCAGTGCTGGACACCTGAGTGGGTATGGCTACACCTCC. Protein sequence: CSAGHLSGYGYTS.

By its share, this clonotype is large. This chain connects TRBV28 to TRBJ1-6; the D gene is possibly TRBD1 (5 bases). Germline V gene data show CDR1 as MDHEN and CDR2 as SYDVKM. The CDR3 runs 14 residues. Trimming removed 5 bases at V and 5 bases at J, with 10 bases between. The CDR3 sequence: CASSPGGDNSPLHF. Here the CDR3 DNA reads TGTGCCAGCAGTCCCGGAGGGGATAATTCACCCCTCCACTTT.

The chain joins TRBV6-5 to TRBJ2-7; D perhaps matches TRBD1 (6 bases). The V and J ends lost 4 bases and 2 bases respectively, with 18 bases between them. The CDR3 covers 16 residues. Per the germline V gene, CDR1 is MNHEY and CDR2 is SVGAGI. DNA of the CDR3: TGTGCCAGCAGTTGGTCGAACAGGGACCCGACCTACGAGCAGTACTTC. It is translated as CASSWSNRDPTYEQYF.

This chain joins TRBV6-8 and TRBJ1-2; D gene uncertain. Germline CDR1 and CDR2: MNHGY and SAAAGT. This CDR3 has 13 residues. V gave up 0 bases and J gave up 2 bases, with 4 bases separating them. CDR3 nucleotide sequence: TGTGCCAGCAGTTACTCGAGAAACTATGGCTACACCTTC. Amino acids: CASSYSRNYGYTF.

The rearrangement joins TRBV20-1 to TRBJ2-1, with 7 bases fitting TRBD1. The V gene end was trimmed by 6 bases and the J gene end by 7 bases; junction bases not matched to a gene: 15. The CDR3 is 15 amino acids. The V gene's germline CDR1 is DFQATT and CDR2 SNEGSKA (reference sequence). This CDR3 is CSAAGGHTVDNEQFF. DNA of the CDR3: TGCAGTGCGGCAGGGGGACACACGGTTGATAATGAGCAGTTCTTC.

The chain links TRBV28 to TRBJ1-2; D remains ambiguous. Between the trimmed V and J ends, which lost 2 bases and 8 bases, there was a span of 9 bases. The CDR3 length is 12 residues. Germline CDR1 reads MDHEN; CDR2 reads SYDVKM. As DNA, the CDR3 is TGTGCCAGCAGTTTACGGGTACGGGGCTACACCTTC. Amino acid sequence: CASSLRVRGYTF.

V is TRBV3-1 and J is TRBJ2-5, with a weak D call TRBD2 (5 bases). The CDR3 runs 14 residues. V was clipped by 1 base and J by 1 base, with 7 bases between them. In germline, CDR1 is LGHDT, CDR2 YNNKEL (reference sequence). DNA of the CDR3: TGTGCCAGCAGCCAAGTGACTACCCAAGAGACCCAGTACTTC. Translating gives CASSQVTTQETQYF.

This sequence joins TRBV19 and TRBJ2-1; 7 nucleotides line up with TRBD2. Trimming cost V 3 bases and J 6 bases; bases outside gene matches: 8. This CDR3 spans 15 amino acids. CDR1 and CDR2 from the germline V gene are LNHDA and SQIVND (reference sequence). CDR3 nucleotides: TGTGCCAGTAGTATCCGGGCGGGAGAAGTCAATGAGCAGTTCTTC. This translates into CASSIRAGEVNEQFF.

This clonotype is labeled medium-sized (0.01 to 0.1%). This sequence joins TRBV6-2 or TRBV6-3 and TRBJ2-5; 7 bases align to TRBD1. CDR3 size: 16 residues. With 2 bases clipped from V and 1 base from J, the junction kept 7 bases outside the gene matches. Looked up from germline, CDR1 is MNHEY and CDR2 is SVGEGT. CDR3 nucleotide sequence: TGTGCCAGCAGTTACCCTAACAGGGGCTTCCAAGAGACCCAGTACTTC. This codes for CASSYPNRGFQETQYF.

The rearrangement uses TRBV28 and TRBJ2-5; 10 bases agree with TRBD2. After removal of 2 bases from V and 5 bases from J, the junction contained 8 bases not matched to a gene. There are 16 residues in the CDR3. Looked up from germline, CDR1 is MDHEN and CDR2 is SYDVKM. CDR3 nucleotides: TGTGCCAGCAGTTTAACGTCGCCTAGCGGGAGTGAGACCCAGTACTTC. Its translation: CASSLTSPSGSETQYF.

This chain uses TRBV12-3 or TRBV12-4 with TRBJ2-7; the D gene is possibly TRBD1 (6 bases). The CDR3 is 13 residues long. V lost 3 bases and J lost 3, with 9 bases in between. The CDR3 region has the DNA TGTGCCAGCAGTTTCGGGGACATCTACGAGCAGTACTTC. Protein sequence: CASSFGDIYEQYF.

Concerning this clonotype itself: With a much larger clone just one base away, this may be a read error. V gene TRBV14 combines with J gene TRBJ2-7; D is unresolved. The germline gives CDR1 SGHDN, CDR2 FVKESK. The CDR3 covers 18 residues. With 3 bases removed from V and 3 bases from J, the gap between germline ends came to 24 bases. CDR3 nucleotide sequence: TGTGCCAGCAGCCACGGCAGACTTTGGGCTTTAGATGGCTACGAGCAGTACTTC. It specifies CASSHGRLWALDGYEQYF.

Concerning this clonotype itself: A much larger clone lies a single base off, so this may be a read error. The CDR3 region has the DNA TGTGCCTGGAGGATGAAGGACAGGGCGTCCTACGAGCAGTACTTC. It translates to CAWRMKDRASYEQYF. The rearrangement joins TRBV30 to TRBJ2-7; 8 nucleotides agree with TRBD1. The CDR3 is made up of 15 amino acids. Germline assignment: CDR1 GTSNPN and CDR2 SVGIG (reference sequence). J lost 1 base, V lost 3 bases, and 8 bases had no gene match.

This clonotype showed up just a few times. The chain links TRBV7-6 to TRBJ2-7; TRBD1 agrees at 8 bases. The CDR3 covers 16 residues. Looked up from germline, CDR1 is SGHVS and CDR2 is FNYEAQ. With 0 bases clipped from V and 2 bases from J, the junction kept 6 bases outside the gene matches. CDR3 protein: CASSLAATGATYEQYF. In DNA, the CDR3 is TGTGCCAGCAGCTTAGCGGCGACAGGGGCTACCTACGAGCAGTACTTC.

By its share, this clonotype is medium-sized. The chain links TRBV27 to TRBJ1-1, with 8 bases that match TRBD1. Germline-derived CDR1 and CDR2 are MNHEY and SMNVEV (reference sequence). The CDR3 covers 14 residues. V was clipped by 3 bases and J by 4 bases; unmatched bases: 4. The CDR3 protein is CASSFSRGPTEAFF. As DNA, the CDR3 is TGTGCCAGCAGTTTCTCCAGGGGGCCCACTGAAGCTTTCTTT.

By proportion, this clonotype is medium-sized (0.01 to 0.1%). The V call is TRBV5-1, the J call TRBJ2-1; 8 positions agree with TRBD1. The CDR3 is 14 amino acids. In germline, CDR1 is SGHRS, CDR2 YFSETQ. After removal of 4 bases from V and 3 bases from J, the junction contained 3 bases not matched to a gene. The CDR3 bases are TGCGCCAGCAGCCAGGACAGGGACTACAATGAGCAGTTCTTC. Protein: CASSQDRDYNEQFF. Looking up the rest from reference TRBV5-1 and TRBJ2-1 gives the full variable domain: KAGVTQTPRYLIKTRGQQVTLSCSPISGHRSVSWYQQTPGQGLQFLFEYFSETQRNKGNFPGRFSGRQFSNSRSEMNVSTLELGDSALYLCASSQDRDYNEQFFGPGTRLTVL.

The V and J genes are TRBV20-1 and TRBJ2-1, with TRBD2 identical over 13 bases. CDR1 and CDR2 from the germline V gene are DFQATT and SNEGSKA (reference sequence). This CDR3 spans 17 amino acids. V trimming: 3 bases; J trimming: 0 bases; junction bases outside the gene matches: 5. The CDR3 nucleotides read TGCAGTGCTAGGGGACTAGCGGGAAGTGTCTCCTACAATGAGCAGTTCTTC. It translates to CSARGLAGSVSYNEQFF.

V is TRBV14 and J is TRBJ2-2; D not certain. V lost 2 bases to trimming and J lost 2 bases, with 6 bases between them. Germline CDR1 reads SGHDN; CDR2 reads FVKESK. CDR3 length equals 14 residues. DNA of the CDR3: TGTGCCAGCAGCCAACTGGGCAACACCGGGGAGCTGTTTTTT. This codes for CASSQLGNTGELFF.

By frequency in the sample, this clonotype is medium-sized (0.01 to 0.1%). This chain uses TRBV4-1 with TRBJ2-7; 8 bases map to TRBD2. Germline CDR1 and CDR2: MGHRA and YSYEKL. The CDR3 consists of 18 residues. V lost 2 bases, J lost 2 bases, and 14 bases stayed unmatched. CDR3 in DNA: TGCGCCAGCAGCCAATTAATGGGGGGGACTAGGGGTGCCTACGAGCAGTACTTC. It codes for CASSQLMGGTRGAYEQYF.

The chain is built from TRBV6-5 and TRBJ2-3; D not resolved. Trimming removed 2 bases at V and 5 bases at J, with 8 bases between. The CDR3 has 13 residues. Germline CDR1 is MNHEY and CDR2 is SVGAGI. The CDR3 reads CASSYVQRDTQYF. The CDR3 DNA reads TGTGCCAGCAGTTACGTGCAGAGAGATACGCAGTATTTT.

This clonotype occurred once. A much more abundant neighbour one base away suggests this may be a read error. The chain joins TRBV6-1 to TRBJ1-5, with 8 bases aligning to TRBD1. With 7 bases clipped from V and 8 bases from J, the junction kept 7 bases outside the gene matches. There are 13 residues in the CDR3. Germline CDR1 reads MNHNS; CDR2 reads SASEGT. For the CDR3, the DNA is TGTGCCAGCACCGGGACAGGATATGAGCCCCAGCATTTT. Translation: CASTGTGYEPQHF.

This clonotype is medium-sized by share. This chain joins TRBV5-5 and TRBJ1-2; D is possibly TRBD1 (5 bases). Deletions cut 0 bases from V and 1 base from J, with 16 bases between. The length of the CDR3 is 17 residues. Germline CDR1 and CDR2: SGHKS and YYEKEE (reference sequence). The DNA of the CDR3 is TGTGCCAGCAGCTTGGCAGGGACCGGAATTATTAACTATGGCTACACCTTC. Encoded protein: CASSLAGTGIINYGYTF.

This chain joins TRBV18 and TRBJ2-3; 11 nucleotides align to TRBD2. The J segment lost 2 bases and the V segment lost 4 bases, leaving 5 bases of the junction unmatched. Per germline, CDR1 KGHSH and CDR2 LQKENI. The CDR3 extends over 16 amino acids. In nucleotides, the CDR3 is TGTGCCAGCTCACTAAATAGCGGGAGGGCCACAGATACGCAGTATTTT. This codes for CASSLNSGRATDTQYF.

V gene TRBV4-2 combines with J gene TRBJ1-5; no clear D. CDR3 length: 15 residues. Between the trimmed V and J ends, which lost 0 bases and 0 bases, there was a span of 6 bases. From germline, CDR1 is LGHNA and CDR2 YNFKEQ. The CDR3 nucleotides are TGTGCCAGCAGCCAAGACAGTTATAGCAATCAGCCCCAGCATTTT. This sequence encodes CASSQDSYSNQPQHF.

By sample share, this clonotype is large. This chain connects TRBV4-3 to TRBJ2-7, with a tentative D call TRBD1 (6 bases). With 4 bases removed from V and 5 bases from J, the gap between germline ends came to 18 bases. The V gene's germline CDR1 is LGHNA and CDR2 YSLEER. The CDR3 loop spans 15 amino acids. For the CDR3, the DNA is TGCGCCAGCAGCCCCGGACAGAACCCGAGGGACGAGCAGTACTTC. It codes for CASSPGQNPRDEQYF.

Worth noting for this clonotype: A much more abundant neighbour one base away suggests this may be a read error. The chain carries TRBV19 and TRBJ2-3; 9 nucleotides line up with TRBD1. The CDR3 contains 15 residues. Germline V gene sequence: CDR1 LNHDA, CDR2 SQIVND (reference sequence). The CDR3, as DNA: TGTGCCAGTAGTATAAACAGGGGGCAGGTGGATAAGCAGTATTTT. Protein: CASSINRGQVDKQYF.

This clonotype is large. V and J are TRBV30 and TRBJ1-1, with unresolved D. Trimming pared 2 bases from V and 4 bases from J, leaving 23 bases between. The V gene's germline CDR1 is GTSNPN and CDR2 SVGIG (reference sequence). The CDR3 is 17 amino acids. The CDR3, as DNA: TGTGCCTGGAGTCCTCTTCGGCCCTTCCAGCCTTCCACTGAAGCTTTCTTT. Encoded protein: CAWSPLRPFQPSTEAFF.

This clonotype counts as medium-sized. The rearrangement uses TRBV6-1 and TRBJ1-2; 8 bases line up with TRBD1. The germline gives CDR1 MNHNS, CDR2 SASEGT. The CDR3 sequence is 14 residues long. The ends lost 6 bases at V and 4 bases at J; junction bases unmatched: 7. Here the CDR3 reads CASRTGVSFYGYTF. The CDR3, as DNA: TGTGCCAGCAGGACAGGGGTCTCCTTCTATGGCTACACCTTC.